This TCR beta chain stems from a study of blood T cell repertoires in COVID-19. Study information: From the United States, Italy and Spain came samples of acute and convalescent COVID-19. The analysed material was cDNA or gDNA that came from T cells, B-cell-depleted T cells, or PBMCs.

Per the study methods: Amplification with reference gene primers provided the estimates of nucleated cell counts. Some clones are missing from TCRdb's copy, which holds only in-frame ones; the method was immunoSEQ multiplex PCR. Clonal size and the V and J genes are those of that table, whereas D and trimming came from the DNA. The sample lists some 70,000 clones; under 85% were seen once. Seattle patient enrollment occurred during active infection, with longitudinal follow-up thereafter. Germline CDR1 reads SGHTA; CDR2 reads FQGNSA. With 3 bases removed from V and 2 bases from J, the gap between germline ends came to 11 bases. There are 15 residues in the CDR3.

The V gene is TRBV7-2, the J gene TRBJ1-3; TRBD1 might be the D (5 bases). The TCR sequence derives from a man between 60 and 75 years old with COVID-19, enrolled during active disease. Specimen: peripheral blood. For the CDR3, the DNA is TGTGCCAGCAGCTTTTCAAGGGGTACTGGAAACACCATATATTTT. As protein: CASSFSRGTGNTIYF. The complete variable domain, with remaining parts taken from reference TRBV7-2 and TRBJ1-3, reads GAGVSQSPSNKVTEKGKDVELRCDPISGHTALYWYRQSLGQGLEFLIYFQGNSAPDKSGLPSDRFSAERTGGSVSTLTIQRTQQEDSAVYLCASSFSRGTGNTIYFGEGSWLTVV.